The next 23 T cell receptor beta chains were all read from a single sample in a study of T cells expressing NK-cell markers. From the 5' RACE reads, TCRdb lists one entry per CDR3 protein and no DNA. The sample includes 500,000 to 600,000 distinct CDR3 sequences. The sequenced sample consisted of blood T cells: a sorted CD56 or NKG2C T cell subset, CD4+ or CD8+ T cells, or bulk PBMC T cells (not recorded which). These receptors were collected from a man younger than 35 in good health.

The chain couples TRBV15 to TRBJ2-1. This CDR3 is 20 amino acids long. CDR1 is LNHNV and CDR2 is YYDKDF in the germline V gene (reference sequence). The CDR3 sequence: CATSPELPIHTMIQRYEQFF.

The genes are TRBV24-1 and TRBJ2-4. Looked up from germline, CDR1 is KGHDR and CDR2 is SFDVKD. The CDR3 extends over 15 amino acids. CDR3 loop: CATSDPDLAKNIQYF.

V and J are TRBV2 and TRBJ2-1; the TRBD2 assignment by TCRdb is unverifiable without DNA. The CDR3 has 14 amino acids. Germline V CDR1 and CDR2: SNHLY, FYNNEI. This CDR3 reads CASTKGIAANEQFF.

The gene calls are TRBV6-1 and TRBJ2-1; the D call of TRBD2 rests on TCRdb alone, since no DNA is present to check it. This CDR3 comprises 14 residues. In germline, CDR1 is MNHNS, CDR2 SASEGT. The chain's CDR3 is CATTRGPGLVEQFF.

The rearrangement links TRBV24-1 to TRBJ2-7; the TRBD1 assignment by TCRdb is unverifiable without DNA. The CDR3 runs 15 residues. Germline assignment: CDR1 KGHDR and CDR2 SFDVKD. CDR3 loop: CATSDHGQGGYEQYF.

The chain recombines TRBV27 with TRBJ2-5; checking the TCRdb D call of TRBD1 is not possible without DNA. CDR1 is MNHEY, CDR2 SMNVEV, per germline (reference sequence). The CDR3 loop spans 15 amino acids. CDR3 in amino acids: CASSLYHGTAETQYF.

The rearrangement joins TRBV20-1 to TRBJ2-1. The CDR3 is 13 residues long. CDR1 and CDR2 from the germline V gene are DFQATT and SNEGSKA (reference sequence). The chain's CDR3 is CSARDQVENEQFF.

The chain links TRBV10-1 to TRBJ2-3; checking the TCRdb D call of TRBD2 is not possible without DNA. The CDR3 totals 15 residues. Germline V lookup: CDR1 WNHNN, CDR2 SYGVQD (reference sequence). The CDR3 region is CASSEGLGPHDTQYF.

The CDR3 sequence is CSATGQALMNTEAFF. The V call is TRBV20-1, the J call TRBJ1-1; TCRdb selects TRBD1, and the lack of DNA leaves this call unchecked. The CDR3 is 15 residues long. Germline loops: CDR1 DFQATT, CDR2 SNEGSKA (reference sequence).

This sequence joins TRBV27 and TRBJ1-1. The CDR3 covers 16 residues. CDR1 MNHEY and CDR2 SMNVEV come from the germline V gene (reference sequence). The chain's CDR3 is CASSFHSSGGNTEAFF.

The genes are TRBV5-4 and TRBJ2-5; TCRdb's assignment of TRBD2 cannot be checked, as there is no DNA. The V gene's germline CDR1 is SGHNT and CDR2 YYREEE (reference sequence). The CDR3 extends over 18 amino acids. The CDR3: CASSLAGLAGRGQETQYF.

V is TRBV7-9 and J is TRBJ1-4; TCRdb picks TRBD1, but there is no DNA to check that call. The CDR3 runs 13 residues. CDR1 and CDR2 (germline): SEHNR, FQNEAQ (reference sequence). The CDR3 protein is CATLGGHNEKLFF.

This rearrangement joins TRBV29-1 to TRBJ1-2. The CDR3 spans 13 residues. The germline CDR1 and CDR2 sequences are SQVTM and ANQGSEA. CDR3: CSAALGGGYGYTF.

The chain joins TRBV6-1 to TRBJ2-2. CDR3 length equals 13 residues. Germline V gene sequence: CDR1 MNHNS, CDR2 SASEGT. CDR3 sequence: CASRVLNTGELFF.

The chain is built from TRBV18 and TRBJ1-3. Per the germline V gene, CDR1 is KGHSH and CDR2 is LQKENI. The CDR3 length is 15 residues. The CDR3 protein is CASSPGINSGNTIYF.

The rearrangement uses TRBV6-1 and TRBJ1-1; TCRdb gives TRBD1 as the D gene, but with no DNA this cannot be confirmed. The CDR3 sequence is 13 residues long. CDR1 MNHNS and CDR2 SASEGT come from the germline V gene. The CDR3 loop reads CASSETGPTEAFF.

The chain uses TRBV11-1 and TRBJ2-7; TCRdb outputs TRBD2, but without DNA this stays unchecked. There are 18 residues in the CDR3. Germline lookup yields CDR1 SGHAT and CDR2 FQDESV (reference sequence). CDR3 sequence reads: CASSSNKSTHPSRREQYF.

The V and J genes are TRBV7-3 and TRBJ1-5; TCRdb designates TRBD1, a call that cannot be tested without DNA. CDR1 and CDR2 (germline): SGHTA, FQGTGA. CDR3 length equals 13 residues. CDR3: CASSVGGGQPQHF.

The rearrangement uses TRBV5-5 and TRBJ2-3; the TCRdb D gene call, TRBD2, has no DNA to confirm it. From germline, CDR1 is SGHKS and CDR2 YYEKEE (reference sequence). The CDR3 length is 12 residues. The CDR3 spells CAGTSAADTQYF.

The rearrangement uses TRBV6-5 and TRBJ2-2; TCRdb lists TRBD2, though no DNA is available to test this call. CDR3 length: 16 amino acids. Germline CDR1 is MNHEY and CDR2 is SVGAGI. CDR3 in amino acids: CASSYSARTNTGELFF.

The rearrangement links TRBV20-1 to TRBJ1-5. Per the germline V gene, CDR1 is DFQATT and CDR2 is SNEGSKA (reference sequence). CDR3 length: 14 residues. The CDR3 here is CSAVHLYSNQPQHF.

The genes are TRBV6-5 and TRBJ2-1; lacking DNA, the TRBD2 call made by TCRdb goes unchecked. Germline values: CDR1 MNHEY, CDR2 SVGAGI. This CDR3 has 16 residues. The CDR3 region is CASSSPKLGGDNEQFF.

This chain connects TRBV27 to TRBJ2-3; TCRdb picks TRBD2, but there is no DNA to check that call. Germline loops: CDR1 MNHEY, CDR2 SMNVEV (reference sequence). The CDR3 is made up of 15 amino acids. CDR3 loop: CASSFLPGREDTQYF.